Following are 20 T cell receptor beta chains from one sample sequenced in a study of T cell changes during pregnancy in multiple sclerosis. The assay was immunoSEQ multiplex PCR, and TCRdb's table has in-frame clones only and misses some. The sample consists of just under 65,000 clones, around 90% of them appearing once. The material sequenced was peripheral blood, taken in the second trimester of pregnancy. The receptor set was obtained from a female donor in good health, enrolled as a control in a pregnancy study.

This clone appeared once. The V call is TRBV6-1, the J call TRBJ2-7; D possibly corresponds to TRBD2 (5 bases). Germline V gives CDR1 MNHNS, CDR2 SASEGT. Trimming left V 0 bases short and J 3 bases short, with 6 bases between. The CDR3 runs 13 residues. The CDR3 loop is CASSEALDYEQYF. CDR3 DNA sequence: TGTGCCAGCAGTGAAGCACTAGACTACGAGCAGTACTTC.

A single count supports this clone. The chain joins TRBV2 to TRBJ2-7; D is unclear. V lost 7 bases to trimming and J lost 2 bases, with 12 bases between them. Germline loops: CDR1 SNHLY, CDR2 FYNNEI. The CDR3 is 13 amino acids. CDR3 coding DNA: TGTGCCAGCATTGACCAAGGAGCCTACGAGCAGTACTTC. Translated: CASIDQGAYEQYF.

The chain joins TRBV6-1 to TRBJ2-1, with unresolved D. This CDR3 contains 15 residues. Deletions cut 1 base from V and 10 bases from J, with 17 bases between. CDR1 and CDR2 (germline): MNHNS, SASEGT. The CDR3 coding sequence is TGTGCCAGCAGTGAAGGCGGTAGTTTGTACCGCGAGCAGTTCTTC. Protein: CASSEGGSLYREQFF.

J is TRBJ2-1 and V is TRBV11-1; 12 bases are a match to TRBD2. V shed 5 bases, J shed 7 bases, and the junction held 3 bases outside the gene matches. Germline V gene sequence: CDR1 SGHAT, CDR2 FQDESV (reference sequence). This CDR3 is built from 14 residues. The CDR3 DNA reads as TGTGCCAGCAGCAGGCTAGCGGGGGGGAATGAGCAGTTCTTC. It encodes CASSRLAGGNEQFF.

The chain couples TRBV11-3 to TRBJ1-1, with D possibly TRBD1 on 5 matching bases. CDR1 SGHNT and CDR2 YENEEA come from the germline V gene. Trimming shortened V by 5 bases and J by 1 base, and 5 bases separated the two germline ends. The CDR3 has 12 amino acids. The CDR3 region is CASSRGNTEAFF. The CDR3 region has the DNA TGTGCCAGCAGCAGGGGGAACACTGAAGCTTTCTTT. The full variable domain, with the rest looked up from reference TRBV11-3 and TRBJ1-1, is EAGVVQSPRYKIIEKKQPVAFWCNPISGHNTLYWYLQNLGQGPELLIRYENEEAVDDSQLPKDRFSAERLKGVDSTLKIQPAELGDSAVYLCASSRGNTEAFFGQGTRLTVV.

The rearrangement joins TRBV6-6 to TRBJ2-3; 12 bases fit TRBD1. CDR3 length equals 15 residues. Unmatched junction bases numbered 6, after V lost 6 bases and J lost 5 bases. CDR1 and CDR2 (germline): MNHNY, SVGAGI (reference sequence). CDR3 region: CASRLRDRGRDTQYF. The CDR3, as DNA: TGTGCCAGCAGACTCCGGGACAGGGGGCGAGATACGCAGTATTTT.

The chain has TRBV20-1 and TRBJ2-7; 8 nucleotides align to TRBD1. V shed 6 bases, J shed 5 bases, and the junction held 3 bases outside the gene matches. The CDR3 spans 11 residues. Germline V gene data show CDR1 as DFQATT and CDR2 as SNEGSKA (reference sequence). The CDR3 sequence is CSARTGNEQYF. CDR3 nucleotides: TGCAGTGCCAGGACAGGGAACGAGCAGTACTTC.

The chain's CDR3 is CASSLPTGLNSPLHF. The CDR3 DNA follows: TGTGCCAGCAGTTTGCCCACAGGGCTTAATTCACCCCTCCACTTT. The rearrangement joins TRBV6-5 to TRBJ1-6; possible D gene TRBD1, 6 bases. In germline, CDR1 is MNHEY, CDR2 SVGAGI. The CDR3 has 15 amino acids. V was clipped by 4 bases and J by 6 bases, with 13 bases between them.

V is TRBV6-1 and J is TRBJ1-2; 8 bases are shared with TRBD1. The germline V gene encodes CDR1 MNHNS and CDR2 SASEGT. Trimming cost V 3 bases and J 4 bases; bases outside gene matches: 4. The CDR3 is made up of 14 amino acids. CDR3 sequence (DNA): TGTGCCAGCAGTGACCAGACAGGGGTCTATGGCTACACCTTC. It is translated as CASSDQTGVYGYTF.

The CDR3 bases are TGTGCCAGTAGTATTGATCTGGAGGTCTCCTATGGCTACACCTTC. Translated, it gives CASSIDLEVSYGYTF. The rearrangement joins TRBV19 to TRBJ1-2; no definite D call. The CDR3 consists of 15 residues. V lost 3 bases, J lost 4 bases, and 15 bases lay in between. From germline, CDR1 is LNHDA and CDR2 SQIVND (reference sequence).

In nucleotides, the CDR3 is TGTGCCAGCAGTGAACAGGGGTGGGGCTACACCTTC. It yields the protein CASSEQGWGYTF. This rearrangement joins TRBV25-1 to TRBJ1-2, with D perhaps matching TRBD1 (6 bases). This CDR3 has 12 residues. The V gene lost 2 bases and the J gene lost 8 bases, with 9 bases spanning the gap. Germline V gene data show CDR1 as MGHDK and CDR2 as SYGVNS.

The V and J genes are TRBV12-5 and TRBJ1-1; 7 nucleotides line up with TRBD1. Per germline, CDR1 LGHNT and CDR2 FRNRAP. CDR3 length: 18 amino acids. J lost 1 base, V lost 0 bases, and 11 bases had no gene match. Here the CDR3 reads CASGLVREGAGENTEAFF. Here the CDR3 DNA reads TGTGCTAGTGGTTTGGTACGGGAGGGGGCTGGGGAGAACACTGAAGCTTTCTTT.

The CDR3 DNA is TGTGCCAGCAGTGAACGGAGGGTTAATTCACCCCTCCACTTT. Translation gives CASSERRVNSPLHF. The chain has TRBV6-1 and TRBJ1-6; no clear D. The CDR3 has 14 amino acids. Deletions cut 2 bases from V and 6 bases from J, with 8 bases between. Germline V gene sequence: CDR1 MNHNS, CDR2 SASEGT.

The rearrangement links TRBV21-1 to TRBJ1-4; the DNA was not used to check the table's D call, TRBD1. TRBV21-1 is assigned pseudogene status. The CDR3 runs to 15 residues. This CDR3 is CASSKGAGPNEKLFF. The CDR3 region has the DNA TGTGCCAGCAGCAAAGGAGCAGGCCCTAATGAAAAACTGTTTTTT.

This chain links TRBV11-2 with TRBJ2-1; possibly TRBD2 for D (5 bases). Trimming cost V 7 bases and J 5 bases, with 18 bases left between them. CDR1 and CDR2 from the germline V gene are SGHAT and FQNNGV. This CDR3 contains 15 residues. CDR3 residues: CASTLIRGGHNEQFF. Written as DNA, the CDR3 is TGTGCCAGCACTTTAATACGGGGTGGCCACAATGAGCAGTTCTTC.

V and J are TRBV7-8 and TRBJ1-3; D remains unclear. Germline V lookup: CDR1 SGHVS, CDR2 FQNEAQ. The CDR3 contains 14 residues. Trimming cost V 1 base and J 2 bases, with 6 bases left between them. The CDR3 nucleotides read TGTGCCAGCAGCTTAGAACCAGCTGGAAACACCATATATTTT. It encodes CASSLEPAGNTIYF.

The J gene is TRBJ1-1, the V gene TRBV11-3; 8 bases match TRBD1. The germline CDR1 and CDR2 sequences are SGHNT and YENEEA. V gave up 6 bases and J gave up 1 base; unmatched junction bases: 1. The CDR3 has 13 amino acids. For the CDR3, the DNA is TGTGCCAGCAGTGGACAGGGGAACACTGAAGCTTTCTTT. Translated, it gives CASSGQGNTEAFF.

The chain uses TRBV28 and TRBJ1-1, with a tentative D call TRBD1 (6 bases). Germline CDR1 reads MDHEN; CDR2 reads SYDVKM. Trimming left V 5 bases short and J 11 bases short, with 15 bases between. This CDR3 is 12 amino acids long. The CDR3 region has the DNA TGTGCCAGCAGTCCCAACAGGGTGGGGGCTTTCTTT. It yields the protein CASSPNRVGAFF.

This chain connects TRBV18 to TRBJ2-7; a possible D gene is TRBD1 (6 bases). Germline CDR1 KGHSH, CDR2 LQKENI. Trimming shortened V by 1 base and J by 0 bases, and 7 bases separated the two germline ends. This CDR3 has 14 residues. In DNA, the CDR3 is TGTGCCAGCTCACCACGGACAGCCTCCTACGAGCAGTACTTC. Its translation: CASSPRTASYEQYF.

The genes are TRBV11-2 and TRBJ1-1; a weak D match, TRBD1 (5 bases). This CDR3 contains 13 residues. V lost 0 bases, J lost 8 bases, and 10 bases lay in between. The germline gives CDR1 SGHAT, CDR2 FQNNGV. The CDR3 protein is CASSLDSPGEAFF. Written as DNA, the CDR3 is TGTGCCAGCAGCTTAGATTCGCCAGGGGAAGCTTTCTTT.